The 24 T cell receptor beta chains below all came from one sample that was sequenced in a study of blood T cells in healthy people across ages. The second PCR ran roughly 7 to 12 cycles with a sample-barcoded 5' primer and J-beta primers. Each CDR3 protein is one row after TCRdb ran MiXCR on the 5' RACE reads. The sample records some 780,000 distinct CDR3 sequences, 45% to 70% being singletons. The sequencing input was blood. The receptors were sampled from a man aged 40-50 years in good health.

V is TRBV10-3 and J is TRBJ2-3; D possibly corresponds to TRBD1 (6 bases). The germline V gene encodes CDR1 ENHRY and CDR2 SYGVKD. The V end lost 4 bases, the J end lost 1 base, and 12 bases lay between the germline ends. The CDR3 covers 15 residues. The DNA for the CDR3 is TGTGCCATCAGTGGGACGGCAGGGGGCACAGATACGCAGTATTTT. Protein: CAISGTAGGTDTQYF.

This clonotype was recorded a few times. This chain links TRBV7-2 with TRBJ2-3; possibly TRBD2 for D (5 bases). CDR1 and CDR2 (germline): SGHTA, FQGNSA. The CDR3 runs 16 residues. Trimming cost V 5 bases and J 3 bases, with 18 bases left between them. The CDR3 is CASSPDGLGFTDTQYF. CDR3 coding DNA: TGTGCCAGCAGCCCTGATGGACTGGGGTTTACAGATACGCAGTATTTT. The full variable domain, with the rest looked up from reference TRBV7-2 and TRBJ2-3, is GAGVSQSPSNKVTEKGKDVELRCDPISGHTALYWYRQSLGQGLEFLIYFQGNSAPDKSGLPSDRFSAERTGGSVSTLTIQRTQQEDSAVYLCASSPDGLGFTDTQYFGPGTRLTVL.

This clonotype has only a few counts. The V gene is TRBV10-2, the J gene TRBJ2-5, with D perhaps matching TRBD1 (6 bases). The J call may be mistaken, given a closer DNA end match to TRBJ2-7. The CDR3 runs to 16 residues. The germline V gene has CDR1 WSHSY and CDR2 SAAADI. The CDR3 loop reads CASSDTRQATTYEQYF. The CDR3, as DNA: TGCGCCAGCAGTGATACCCGACAGGCCACCACCTACGAGCAGTACTTC.

The chain combines TRBV20-1 with TRBJ2-3; the D is unclear. V was cut by 0 bases and J by 6 bases, with 13 bases left in between. Germline-derived CDR1 and CDR2 are DFQATT and SNEGSKA (reference sequence). The CDR3 covers 14 residues. The CDR3 bases are TGCAGTGCTAGAGATCGAGTAGGCTGGGATACGCAGTATTTT. This encodes CSARDRVGWDTQYF.

The chain has TRBV7-2 and TRBJ2-4; maybe TRBD2 (6 bases). The germline V and J ends were trimmed by 1 base and 14 bases, with 15 bases remaining between them. The CDR3 totals 13 residues. The germline V gene has CDR1 SGHTA and CDR2 FQGNSA. CDR3 bases: TGTGCCAGCAGCTTAGTAGACTTAGGCGGGGAGTACTTC. Translating it yields CASSLVDLGGEYF.

V gene TRBV5-1 combines with J gene TRBJ2-1, with unresolved D. CDR3 size: 11 residues. The V end lost 8 bases, the J end lost 5 bases, and 8 bases lay between the germline ends. The germline gives CDR1 SGHRS, CDR2 YFSETQ. The CDR3 bases are TGCGCCAGTGGCGGCGACAATGAGCAGTTCTTC. This sequence encodes CASGGDNEQFF.

The chain uses TRBV12-3 or TRBV12-4 and TRBJ2-6; perhaps D is TRBD1 or TRBD2 (6 bases each). The CDR3 has 16 amino acids. Between the trimmed V and J ends, which lost 4 bases and 12 bases, there was a span of 22 bases. CDR3 DNA sequence: TGTGCCAGCAGTTCTCTTGGGGGGCAGGGAGTTGCCGTCCTGACTTTC. This codes for CASSSLGGQGVAVLTF.

This clonotype was seen a handful of times. V gene TRBV4-2 combines with J gene TRBJ2-1; D not certain. Trimming stripped 3 bases from V and 10 bases from J, with 10 bases between. Germline CDR1 and CDR2: LGHNA and YNFKEQ. This CDR3 is 12 amino acids long. The CDR3, as DNA: TGTGCCAGCAGCCAGCCGGTGGACGAGCAGTTCTTC. It is translated as CASSQPVDEQFF.

This clonotype was picked up one time. The chain combines TRBV7-3 with TRBJ2-1, with 8 bases identical to TRBD2. CDR3 size: 13 residues. Germline V gene lookup returns CDR1 SGHTA and CDR2 FQGTGA. The junction had 6 bases not matched to a gene; V was cut back by 5 bases and J by 9 bases. CDR3 DNA: TGTGCCAGCAGCCCGCGGGGGGCAGGTGAGCAGTTCTTC. Translating it yields CASSPRGAGEQFF.

V usage is TRBV7-2 and J usage is TRBJ2-7; 10 bases are shared with TRBD2. The J call could be wrong; TRBJ2-5 is a better fit for the DNA end. CDR1 is SGHTA, CDR2 FQGNSA, per germline. The CDR3 has 16 amino acids. This chain's CDR3 is CASSPIRLAGEETQYF. CDR3 nucleotides: TGTGCCAGCAGCCCAATTCGGCTAGCGGGAGAAGAGACCCAGTACTTC.

The gene calls are TRBV5-1 and TRBJ2-5; 9 nucleotides agree with TRBD2. From germline, CDR1 is SGHRS and CDR2 YFSETQ. The CDR3 is made up of 16 amino acids. With 0 bases clipped from V and 5 bases from J, the junction kept 8 bases outside the gene matches. The DNA of the CDR3 is TGCGCCAGCAGCTTGGCGCCTAGCGGGGCTAGGGAGACCCAGTACTTC. It codes for CASSLAPSGARETQYF.

The sample holds a few counts of this clonotype. This sequence joins TRBV15 and TRBJ2-5; maybe TRBD1 (6 bases). Germline V gives CDR1 LNHNV, CDR2 YYDKDF (reference sequence). The CDR3 loop spans 15 amino acids. V dropped 0 bases and J dropped 1 base, with 9 bases sitting between them. CDR3 DNA: TGTGCCACCAGCAGAGATGGGGGCCTCCAAGAGACCCAGTACTTC. As protein: CATSRDGGLQETQYF.

The genes are TRBV7-2 and TRBJ2-5; D not certain. Per the germline V gene, CDR1 is SGHTA and CDR2 is FQGNSA. The germline V and J ends were trimmed by 5 bases and 4 bases, with 14 bases remaining between them. The length of the CDR3 is 14 residues. The CDR3 nucleotides are TGTGCCAGCAGCCTAGAGAGCGCCTTAGAGACCCAGTACTTC. Translating gives CASSLESALETQYF. Using reference TRBV7-2 and TRBJ2-5 for the parts outside the CDR3, the full variable domain is GAGVSQSPSNKVTEKGKDVELRCDPISGHTALYWYRQSLGQGLEFLIYFQGNSAPDKSGLPSDRFSAERTGGSVSTLTIQRTQQEDSAVYLCASSLESALETQYFGPGTRLLVL.

The rearrangement links TRBV7-9 to TRBJ2-4; D gene uncertain. V lost 2 bases to trimming and J lost 0 bases, with 17 bases between them. The CDR3 is 18 residues long. Germline V lookup: CDR1 SEHNR, CDR2 FQNEAQ (reference sequence). The CDR3 loop is CASSLTGRTILAKNIQYF. As DNA, the CDR3 is TGTGCCAGCAGCTTAACCGGGCGGACGATACTAGCCAAAAACATTCAGTACTTC.

This clonotype was counted between two and nine times. The chain recombines TRBV15 with TRBJ2-5, with D perhaps TRBD2 (6 bases). The CDR3 extends over 14 amino acids. Between the trimmed V and J ends, which lost 0 bases and 5 bases, there was a span of 10 bases. Germline V gives CDR1 LNHNV, CDR2 YYDKDF (reference sequence). CDR3 sequence: CATSRDRLAETQYF. Here the CDR3 DNA reads TGTGCCACCAGCAGAGATCGGCTAGCGGAGACCCAGTACTTC. Full variable domain (missing parts from reference TRBV15 and TRBJ2-5): DAMVIQNPRYQVTQFGKPVTLSCSQTLNHNVMYWYQQKSSQAPKLLFHYYDKDFNNEADTPDNFQSRRPNTSFCFLDIRSPGLGDTAMYLCATSRDRLAETQYFGPGTRLLVL.

This sequence joins TRBV28 and TRBJ1-2, with unresolved D. V lost 5 bases and J 8 bases, leaving 18 bases between the germline ends. This CDR3 region has 14 residues. The germline CDR1 and CDR2 sequences are MDHEN and SYDVKM. The CDR3 spells CASSNGQPLSGYTF. The CDR3 DNA is TGTGCCAGCAGTAACGGGCAGCCCCTCTCCGGCTACACCTTC.

This chain uses TRBV29-1 with TRBJ2-2; D may be TRBD1 (7 bases). The germline CDR1 and CDR2 sequences are SQVTM and ANQGSEA. V was shortened by 0 bases and J by 7 bases, with 21 bases between the two germline ends. The CDR3 runs 17 residues. The DNA of the CDR3 is TGCAGCGTTGAAGAGGGCTCTCTAAGGGGGCGGGACGGGGAGCTGTTTTTT. Translation: CSVEEGSLRGRDGELFF.

The chain has TRBV9 and TRBJ1-4; TRBD1 agrees at 7 bases. CDR1 SGDLS and CDR2 YYNGEE come from the germline V gene. The CDR3 runs 16 residues. V shed 4 bases, J shed 0 bases, and the junction held 6 bases outside the gene matches. The CDR3 reads CASSPRQGATNEKLFF. CDR3 in DNA: TGTGCCAGCAGCCCCCGGCAGGGGGCAACTAATGAAAAACTGTTTTTT.

A few counts support this clonotype. J is TRBJ2-1 and V is TRBV12-3 or TRBV12-4, with 11 bases aligning to TRBD1. The CDR3 runs to 15 residues. J gave up 9 bases and V 2 bases, and 6 bases lay outside the gene matches. CDR3 DNA sequence: TGTGCCAGCAGTTTATATGGACAGGGGGCAGCTGAGCAGTTCTTC. Its translation is CASSLYGQGAAEQFF.

This clonotype was detected only a few times. The chain combines TRBV4-3 with TRBJ2-3; no definite D call. CDR1 is LGHNA and CDR2 is YSLEER in the germline V gene. The CDR3 has 17 residues. Trimming took 0 bases from V and 2 from J, leaving 15 bases between them. CDR3 in amino acids: CASSQDLFGANTDTQYF. In DNA, the CDR3 is TGCGCCAGCAGCCAAGATCTATTCGGAGCTAACACAGATACGCAGTATTTT.

The chain links TRBV12-3 or TRBV12-4 to TRBJ1-5; weak D call: TRBD1 (5 bases). CDR3 length: 15 amino acids. With 2 bases removed from V and 5 bases from J, the gap between germline ends came to 13 bases. CDR3 sequence reads: CASSLTLGAHQPQHF. For the CDR3, the DNA is TGTGCCAGCAGTTTAACGCTAGGGGCTCATCAGCCCCAGCATTTT.

This clonotype appeared once. The junction departs from germline at one end; a sequencing error may be responsible. This rearrangement joins TRBV6-5 to TRBJ2-7; tentative D call: TRBD2 (5 bases). CDR1 is MNHEY and CDR2 is SVGAGI in the germline V gene. The CDR3 sequence is 15 residues long. This chain's CDR3 is CTSSYPGSVSYEQYF. As DNA, the CDR3 is TGTACCAGCAGTTACCCGGGGTCCGTCTCCTACGAGCAGTACTTC.

This clonotype was picked up a small number of times. The genes are TRBV28 and TRBJ2-5; TRBD2 aligns across 7 bases. The CDR3 length is 17 residues. CDR1 is MDHEN and CDR2 is SYDVKM in the germline V gene. V shed 5 bases and J 4 bases; nucleotides not matched to a gene: 16. Written as DNA, the CDR3 is TGTGCCAGCAGTCCGGGCCAGGGAGGGTATCTGGCAGAGACCCAGTACTTC. It is translated as CASSPGQGGYLAETQYF.

The chain combines TRBV6-5 with TRBJ2-3, with D perhaps assigned TRBD1 or TRBD2 (5 bases each). V shed 7 bases and J shed 3 bases, with 17 bases lying between them. The CDR3 contains 15 residues. CDR1 is MNHEY and CDR2 is SVGAGI in the germline V gene. Written as DNA, the CDR3 is TGTGCCAGCAAGCCCCCGGGACGGATGACAGATACGCAGTATTTT. This translates into CASKPPGRMTDTQYF.